This TCR beta chain was recorded in a study of blood T cells in healthy people across ages. Study-wide results and caveats: The recorded TCR beta diversity per million T cells decreased in a roughly linear manner with age. Changes seen in expanded clonotypes were possibly confounded by donor CMV status left unknown.

Peripheral blood was drawn, around 9.4 milliliters per donor. Extraction of total RNA produced a minimum of 5 micrograms from each sample. A second PCR, run for about 6 to 11 cycles, used a sample-barcoded 5' primer plus a J-beta primer mix. TCRdb recomputed calls from the 5' RACE reads with MiXCR, one row per CDR3 protein. This table has almost 1 million distinct CDR3 sequences, 45% to 60% appearing once. CDR1 and CDR2 from the germline V gene are LGHNA and YNFKEQ. V trimming: 2 bases; J trimming: 1 base; junction bases outside the gene matches: 6. CDR3 size: 16 residues. This clonotype has a handful of counts. As yet, its antigen is unknown.

The chain has TRBV4-2 and TRBJ2-3, with TRBD2 matching 7 bases. Sequenced input: blood. The TCR comes from a woman aged 60-75 years in good health. CDR3 protein: CASSQPSSGRTDTQYF. DNA of the CDR3: TGTGCCAGCAGCCAACCTTCTAGCGGACGCACAGATACGCAGTATTTT.